This TCR beta chain emerged from a study of blood T cell repertoires in COVID-19. Study summary: Samples came from the United States, Italy and Spain, spanning acute and convalescent COVID-19. PBMCs, B-cell-depleted T cells, or T cells provided the cDNA or gDNA that made up the material.

Germline V CDR1 and CDR2: MNHNS, SASEGT. This CDR3 region has 15 residues. After removal of 3 bases from V and 4 bases from J, the junction contained 8 bases not matched to a gene. Source study methods: How many nucleated cells were present was estimated from reference gene primer amplification. Data came from immunoSEQ multiplex PCR; TCRdb stores just in-frame clones and leaves some out. D and trimming come from the DNA, and the V and J calls and clone size come from that table. The table records about 160,000 clones, around four fifths of them present only once. The receptor was derived from an elderly woman with acute or convalescent COVID-19. What was sequenced was peripheral blood. The chain has TRBV6-1 and TRBJ2-7, with TRBD2 identical over 8 bases. For the CDR3, the DNA is TGTGCCAGCAGTGACCCGGGACTAGTGGGGTACGAGCAGTACTTC. It translates to CASSDPGLVGYEQYF.